The clone carrying this T cell receptor beta chain is a singleton in its sample. What it recognizes is unknown. This record comes from a study of a mutant IDH1 vaccine in newly diagnosed glioma. Study summary: At weeks 1, 3, 5, 7, 11, 15, 19 and 23, patients received a vaccination, eight in all. Earlier treatment was radiotherapy, temozolomide, or both, with most getting both. Treated patients, about 62% male and around 40% female, averaged about 40 years of age. The study started vaccination 4-6 weeks after radiotherapy alone, or with temozolomide cycles.

Time point given: week 11, during vaccination. One vaccine dose held 300 ug of mutant IDH1 20-mer peptide and came with topical imiquimod. The germline V gene has CDR1 MNHNS and CDR2 SASEGT. This CDR3 is 12 amino acids long. V lost 3 bases, J lost 8 bases, and 10 bases lay in between. Produced via immunoSEQ multiplex PCR; TCRdb's table is partial and in-frame only. The sample lists about 66,000 clones; about four fifths were seen once. The chain couples TRBV6-1 to TRBJ1-2, with D perhaps TRBD1 (5 bases). This sequence originates from a woman aged 45 to 65 with glioma. The sequencing used PBMCs, collected from a glioma patient whose treatment included an IDH1 peptide vaccine. CDR3 sequence reads: CASSETGDGYTF. In DNA, the CDR3 is TGTGCCAGCAGTGAGACGGGGGACGGCTACACCTTC.